This T cell receptor beta chain was sequenced during a study of T cell clonotyping in hematopoietic cell transplantation. Study-wide results and limits: Graft donor and pretransplant recipient Inverse Simpson Index values predicted broader posttransplant TCR diversity. Without cell sorting, CD4 versus CD8 contributions remain unresolved. Pathologically expanded recipient clonotypes increased progressively from day 30 to day 180 as diversity fell. At the given depth, recipient repertoires were over 97% de novo clonotypes.

Assay: immunoSEQ multiplex PCR; the TCRdb copy retains only in-frame clones and omits some. The sample carries roughly 17,000 clones, nearly 95% recorded once. Comment on this clone: Its cognate antigen is unknown.

The clonotype comes from a man aged 40-49 years in good health. Some clones in this sample may be carry-over from other donors' samples. The sample taken for sequencing was peripheral blood mononuclear cells.

CDR3 in DNA: TGCGCCAGCAGCTTCGAAGATACGCAGTATTTT. Encoded protein: CASSFEDTQYF. The chain uses TRBV5-1 and TRBJ2-3; D not resolved. V was clipped by 2 bases and J by 5 bases, with 3 bases between them. Germline-derived CDR1 and CDR2 are SGHRS and YFSETQ. This CDR3 region has 11 residues.